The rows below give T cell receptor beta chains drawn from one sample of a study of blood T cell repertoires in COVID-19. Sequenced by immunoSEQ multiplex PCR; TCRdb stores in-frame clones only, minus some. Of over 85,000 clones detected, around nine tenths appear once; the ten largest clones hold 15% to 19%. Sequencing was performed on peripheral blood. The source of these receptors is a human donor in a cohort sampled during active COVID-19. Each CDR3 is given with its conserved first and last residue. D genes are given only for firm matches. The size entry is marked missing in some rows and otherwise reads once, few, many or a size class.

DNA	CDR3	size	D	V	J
TGCGCCAGCAGCCAAGAGGAATGGCTAGCGTACACCGGGGAGCTGTTTTTT	CASSQEEWLAYTGELFF	.	.	TRBV4-3	TRBJ2-2
TGTGCCAGCAGCCGGTACCCGGGAGGGGGAGAAAAACTGTTTTTT	CASSRYPGGGEKLFF	.	.	TRBV3-1/TRBV3-2	TRBJ1-4
TGTGCCAGCAGCCAAGGTTTTGGCAGAATCTCCTATAATTCACCCCTCCACTTT	CASSQGFGRISYNSPLHF	.	.	TRBV3-1/TRBV3-2	TRBJ1-6
TGTGCCAGCAGTTTATCTTGGCAGGGAAGTAGTTCACCCCTCCACTTT	CASSLSWQGSSSPLHF	.	.	TRBV28	TRBJ1-6
TGTGCCAGCAGCTTGCAGGGTTTGTCCTACAATGAGCAGTTCTTC	CASSLQGLSYNEQFF	.	.	TRBV5-8	TRBJ2-1
TGTGCCAGCAGCTTAGAAGGACAGACCTCCGAGCAGTACTTC	CASSLEGQTSEQYF	.	.	TRBV7-6	TRBJ2-7
TGTGCCAGCAGCTTCCTCTTTCCAGGAGGAAATGGCTACACCTTC	CASSFLFPGGNGYTF	.	.	TRBV5-8	TRBJ1-2
TGTGCCAGCAGTAAAGGGACTAGCGGGAATTACGAGCAGTACTTC	CASSKGTSGNYEQYF	once	TRBD2	TRBV6-2/TRBV6-3	TRBJ2-7
TGTGCCACCGACAGGGGGTACACCGGGGAGCTGTTTTTT	CATDRGYTGELFF	few	TRBD1	TRBV15	TRBJ2-2
TGTGCCAGCAGCGTTCTGTCGGGACTAGGGACAGATACGCAGTATTTT	CASSVLSGLGTDTQYF	once	TRBD2	TRBV9	TRBJ2-3
TGTGCCAGTAGTAGAGAGAGGGACAGGGTCGCGACGACGACTGAAGCTTTCTTT	CASSRERDRVATTTEAFF	.	TRBD1	TRBV19	TRBJ1-1
TGTGCCAGCAGTTTTGGGAGGGGGAGGGGGGGCTACACCTTC	CASSFGRGRGGYTF	.	.	TRBV28	TRBJ1-2
TGCGCCAGCAGCTTGGCACAGGGGCGGTACAGTGAGCAGTTCTTC	CASSLAQGRYSEQFF	.	TRBD1	TRBV5-1	TRBJ2-1
TGTGCCAGCTCACCACCGCTCCGGACAGGGGGCACTGAAGCTTTCTTT	CASSPPLRTGGTEAFF	.	TRBD1	TRBV18	TRBJ1-1
TGCGCCAGCAGTGAGTCCCTAAATCAGCCCCAGCATTTT	CASSESLNQPQHF	.	.	TRBV10-1	TRBJ1-5
TGCGCCAGCAGCCGAGCTCAGGGGTACAATGAGCAGTTCTTC	CASSRAQGYNEQFF	.	.	TRBV4-1	TRBJ2-1
TGTGCCAGCAGTTTGGCCACCTACGAGCAGTACTTC	CASSLATYEQYF	.	.	TRBV28	TRBJ2-7
TGTGCCAGTAGTATCGCATGGAGGTCTGGCTACACCTTC	CASSIAWRSGYTF	.	.	TRBV19	TRBJ1-2
TGTGCCAGTCGGGTCTACAATGAGCAGTTCTTC	CASRVYNEQFF	.	.	TRBV6-5	TRBJ2-1
TGTGCCAGCAGTCAGGATGGACTAGGGAACAATGAGCAGTTCTTC	CASSQDGLGNNEQFF	.	TRBD2	TRBV6-5	TRBJ2-1
TGTGCCAGCTCACCATTAGGGACAGTCTATGAGCAGTTCTTC	CASSPLGTVYEQFF	.	TRBD1	TRBV18	TRBJ2-1
TGTGCCAGCAGCGGGGGACTAGCGGGAGGGCACAATGAGCAGTTCTTC	CASSGGLAGGHNEQFF	.	TRBD2	TRBV7-8	TRBJ2-1
TGTGCCAGCAGTTTCGGGAGGAACACTGAAGCTTTCTTT	CASSFGRNTEAFF	.	.	TRBV28	TRBJ1-1
TGTGCCAGCAGTTTATCCCGGACAGACTATGGCTACACCTTC	CASSLSRTDYGYTF	.	.	TRBV27	TRBJ1-2